A single sample gave rise to the 21 T cell receptor beta chains below, sequenced in a study of blood T cell repertoires in COVID-19. Measured with immunoSEQ multiplex PCR; TCRdb has only the in-frame clones, and not every one. This sample has 270,000 or so clones, with about 88% found just once. The source material was peripheral blood. These TCRs come from a woman aged 40 to 49 who had recovered from COVID-19.

The rearrangement links TRBV5-6 to TRBJ2-3, with D possibly being TRBD2 (5 bases). The length of the CDR3 is 13 residues. Germline values: CDR1 SGHDT, CDR2 YYEEEE. V lost 0 bases, J lost 4 bases, and 6 bases lay in between. The CDR3 spells CASSLDGADTQYF. CDR3 nucleotides: TGTGCCAGCAGCTTGGACGGGGCAGATACGCAGTATTTT.

This chain links TRBV11-2 with TRBJ2-5; D might be TRBD2 (5 bases). V was shortened by 5 bases and J by 3 bases, with 13 bases between the two germline ends. The CDR3 covers 14 residues. Looked up from germline, CDR1 is SGHAT and CDR2 is FQNNGV. CDR3: CASSPVGVEETQYF. Written as DNA, the CDR3 is TGTGCCAGCAGCCCGGTCGGGGTAGAAGAGACCCAGTACTTC.

This chain connects TRBV7-2 to TRBJ1-2, with D maybe TRBD1 (5 bases). Between the trimmed V and J ends, which lost 6 bases and 4 bases, there was a span of 15 bases. This CDR3 region has 14 residues. CDR1 and CDR2 from the germline V gene are SGHTA and FQGNSA. As DNA, the CDR3 is TGTGCCAGCAGGTTTAGGGGCGCTACCTATGGCTACACCTTC. As protein: CASRFRGATYGYTF.

The chain links TRBV18 to TRBJ2-6, with D unresolved. Germline V gene lookup returns CDR1 KGHSH and CDR2 LQKENI. CDR3 length: 17 residues. The V end was cut by 1 base, the J end by 0 bases, with 10 bases between. The DNA for the CDR3 is TGTGCCAGCTCACCACTCGCAACCAGCTCTGGGGCCAACGTCCTGACTTTC. Encoded protein: CASSPLATSSGANVLTF.

V gene TRBV15 combines with J gene TRBJ2-7; possible D gene TRBD1, 5 bases. The germline V gene encodes CDR1 LNHNV and CDR2 YYDKDF (reference sequence). The CDR3 runs to 12 residues. The V gene lost 5 bases and the J gene lost 6 bases, with 11 bases spanning the gap. This chain's CDR3 is CATSLGRGEQYV. The DNA for the CDR3 is TGTGCCACCAGCCTGGGGCGAGGCGAGCAGTACGTC.

The chain is built from TRBV5-4 and TRBJ2-7; D is unclear. Germline V gene lookup returns CDR1 SGHNT and CDR2 YYREEE (reference sequence). This CDR3 has 15 amino acids. Trimming shortened V by 0 bases and J by 1 base, and 11 bases separated the two germline ends. The chain's CDR3 is CASSLGSGESYEQYF. The CDR3, as DNA: TGTGCCAGCAGCTTGGGGTCAGGCGAATCCTACGAGCAGTACTTC.

The chain employs TRBV5-1 and TRBJ2-4; 8 bases match TRBD2. This CDR3 region has 16 residues. The germline gives CDR1 SGHRS, CDR2 YFSETQ. The V and J ends lost 1 base and 0 bases, in that order; junction bases with no gene match: 3. The CDR3 here is CASSLTSGLAKNIQYF. The CDR3 region has the DNA TGCGCCAGCAGCTTGACTAGCGGACTAGCCAAAAACATTCAGTACTTC. The full variable domain, in which reference TRBV5-1 and TRBJ2-4 provide the parts outside the CDR3, is KAGVTQTPRYLIKTRGQQVTLSCSPISGHRSVSWYQQTPGQGLQFLFEYFSETQRNKGNFPGRFSGRQFSNSRSEMNVSTLELGDSALYLCASSLTSGLAKNIQYFGAGTRLSVL.

The chain has TRBV2 and TRBJ2-1; TRBD2 agrees at 7 bases. This CDR3 has 15 amino acids. The ends lost 4 bases at V and 7 bases at J; junction bases unmatched: 10. Germline CDR1 and CDR2: SNHLY and FYNNEI. CDR3 amino acids: CASSVDWGGLNEQFF. As DNA, the CDR3 is TGTGCCAGCAGTGTGGATTGGGGGGGGTTAAATGAGCAGTTCTTC.

The count of this clone is one. This chain connects TRBV29-1 to TRBJ1-4; TRBD1 might be the D (5 bases). Germline V gene data show CDR1 as SQVTM and CDR2 as ANQGSEA. Trimming left V 3 bases short and J 12 bases short, with 14 bases between. CDR3 length: 12 residues. The CDR3 here is CSVEYGGGELFF. CDR3 DNA: TGCAGCGTTGAGTATGGGGGGGGTGAACTGTTTTTT.

The V and J genes are TRBV5-6 and TRBJ2-1, with 11 bases aligning to TRBD2. Germline assignment: CDR1 SGHDT and CDR2 YYEEEE. Losses at the gene ends were 3 bases for V and 5 bases for J; bases not matched to a gene: 4. CDR3 size: 15 residues. DNA for the CDR3: TGTGCCAGCAGCTGGGGACTAGCGGACAACAATGAGCAGTTCTTC. Residues: CASSWGLADNNEQFF.

The gene calls are TRBV24-1 and TRBJ2-7; 9 bases agree with TRBD1. Germline values: CDR1 KGHDR, CDR2 SFDVKD. The CDR3 runs to 15 residues. V lost 4 bases, J lost 4 bases, and 7 bases stayed unmatched. The CDR3 sequence is CATSDPGTGKYEQYF. The DNA for the CDR3 is TGTGCCACCAGTGACCCCGGGACAGGGAAGTACGAGCAGTACTTC.

The chain carries TRBV4-3 and TRBJ1-1, with D possibly being TRBD1 (5 bases). Germline values: CDR1 LGHNA, CDR2 YSLEER. There are 12 residues in the CDR3. V lost 1 base and J 6 bases, leaving 6 bases between the germline ends. CDR3 protein: CASSQGGSEAFF. The CDR3 bases are TGCGCCAGCAGCCAAGGGGGCTCTGAAGCTTTCTTT.

The chain has TRBV30 and TRBJ1-2; possibly TRBD1 for D (6 bases). The V end was cut by 0 bases, the J end by 7 bases, with 15 bases between. Germline loops: CDR1 GTSNPN, CDR2 SVGIG (reference sequence). The CDR3 contains 14 residues. The CDR3 spells CAWSVEVGAGGYTF. Here the CDR3 DNA reads TGTGCCTGGAGTGTAGAAGTGGGGGCGGGTGGCTACACCTTC.

The gene calls are TRBV3-1 (or the pseudogene TRBV3-2) and TRBJ2-7; 13 bases fit TRBD2. This CDR3 is 17 amino acids long. CDR1 and CDR2 from the germline V gene are LGHDT and YNNKEL (reference sequence). Trimming cost V 5 bases and J 6 bases; bases outside gene matches: 13. The CDR3 nucleotides are TGTGCCAGCAGCGAGGGACTAGCGGGGACGTTCTTCCTCGAGCAGTACTTC. Protein: CASSEGLAGTFFLEQYF.

The chain has TRBV30 and TRBJ2-3; D gene uncertain. V was pared by 4 bases and J by 2 bases, with 10 bases between. CDR1 is GTSNPN and CDR2 is SVGIG in the germline V gene (reference sequence). The CDR3 is made up of 13 amino acids. The CDR3 spells CAWTGLNTDTQYF. The CDR3 DNA reads TGTGCCTGGACAGGTCTAAACACAGATACGCAGTATTTT.

The V gene is TRBV28, the J gene TRBJ2-2; a weak D match, TRBD1 (5 bases). The V end was cut by 3 bases, the J end by 0 bases, with 8 bases between. CDR3 length equals 15 residues. CDR1 and CDR2 (germline): MDHEN, SYDVKM. CDR3 amino acids: CASSLDIANTGELFF. The CDR3 DNA reads as TGTGCCAGCAGTTTGGACATTGCGAACACCGGGGAGCTGTTTTTT.

The genes are TRBV12-3 or TRBV12-4 and TRBJ2-7; possible D gene TRBD2, 6 bases. There are 11 residues in the CDR3. V gave up 6 bases and J gave up 4 bases, with 7 bases separating them. The CDR3 here is CASSAGYEQYF. CDR3 coding DNA: TGTGCCAGCAGCGCGGGGTACGAGCAGTACTTC.

This CDR3 is CASSQDFVAQGKQFF. The CDR3 coding sequence is TGTGCCAGCAGCCAAGACTTTGTGGCCCAGGGGAAGCAGTTCTTC. V gene TRBV14 combines with J gene TRBJ2-1; maybe TRBD1 (6 bases). From germline, CDR1 is SGHDN and CDR2 FVKESK. The CDR3 has 15 amino acids. V lost 0 bases and J lost 11, with 17 bases in between.

The chain is built from TRBV18 and TRBJ2-7; 11 nucleotides agree with TRBD1. CDR3 length: 15 amino acids. The V gene's germline CDR1 is KGHSH and CDR2 LQKENI. J was trimmed by 4 bases and V by 3 bases; bases with no gene match: 5. CDR3 sequence (DNA): TGTGCCAGCTCACCGACCGGGACAGGGGGATACGAGCAGTACTTC. Amino acids: CASSPTGTGGYEQYF.

In the case of this clone: At the DNA level, this CDR3 is encoded by other sequences in the same sample as well. V usage is TRBV12-3 or TRBV12-4 and J usage is TRBJ1-2, with TRBD1 matching over 9 bases. The CDR3 contains 13 residues. V lost 3 bases and J lost 7; bases outside the gene matches: 3. The DNA of the CDR3 is TGTGCCAGCAGTTTGGGGACAGGGTCTGGCTACACCTTC. Translated, it gives CASSLGTGSGYTF.

V is TRBV10-3 and J is TRBJ1-1; 8 nucleotides match TRBD1. The V and J ends lost 10 bases and 6 bases, in that order; junction bases with no gene match: 7. This CDR3 comprises 12 residues. Germline V gene data show CDR1 as ENHRY and CDR2 as SYGVKD. The CDR3 DNA follows: TGTGCCAGCTGGCAGGGGGCGGCTGAAGCTTTCTTT. Its translation: CASWQGAAEAFF.